The 9 T cell receptor beta chains presented below share a single source sample, sequenced in a study of blood T cell repertoires in COVID-19. Sequencing was performed with immunoSEQ multiplex PCR; in TCRdb, only in-frame clones are kept and a portion is missing. The data hold a few hundred thousand clones, with approximately 87% observed a single time. Sequencing was done on a sample of PBMCs or T cells enriched from blood (not recorded which). These receptors all stem from a woman aged 45-60 years who had recovered from COVID-19.

The chain's CDR3 is CASSLTQGTNYGYTF. Written as DNA, the CDR3 is TGTGCCAGCAGCTTAACCCAGGGGACTAACTATGGCTACACCTTC. This chain uses TRBV7-8 with TRBJ1-2; a possible D gene is TRBD1 (6 bases). Germline values: CDR1 SGHVS, CDR2 FQNEAQ. Trimming took off 2 bases at V and 0 bases at J, with 10 bases between the two ends. This CDR3 is 15 amino acids long.

The V call is TRBV2, the J call TRBJ2-2; D may be TRBD1 (6 bases). Germline-derived CDR1 and CDR2 are SNHLY and FYNNEI. The CDR3 is 14 residues long. The germline V and J ends were trimmed by 6 bases and 7 bases, with 15 bases remaining between them. Here the CDR3 reads CASRMSGEIGELFF. In DNA, the CDR3 is TGTGCCAGCAGGATGTCAGGGGAAATCGGGGAGCTGTTTTTT.

CDR3: CASGNTCAFF. CDR3 nucleotide sequence: TGTGCTAGTGGCAACACCTGCGCTTTCTTT. The chain joins TRBV12-5 to TRBJ1-1; no firm D call. V was shortened by 6 bases and J by 11 bases, with 10 bases between the two germline ends. The CDR3 is made up of 10 amino acids. Germline CDR1 and CDR2: LGHNT and FRNRAP.

The rearrangement joins TRBV9 to TRBJ1-2, with 7 bases fitting TRBD1. Germline lookup yields CDR1 SGDLS and CDR2 YYNGEE. The CDR3 length is 15 residues. The V and J ends lost 1 base and 4 bases, in that order; junction bases with no gene match: 7. The chain's CDR3 is CASSVTTGSLYGYTF. Here the CDR3 DNA reads TGTGCCAGCAGCGTAACGACAGGGTCTCTCTATGGCTACACCTTC.

The V call is TRBV7-8, the J call TRBJ2-2; D remains ambiguous. The CDR3 contains 16 residues. The germline CDR1 and CDR2 sequences are SGHVS and FQNEAQ. Trimming removed 5 bases at V and 1 base at J, with 14 bases between. Here the CDR3 reads CASSDFHEQNTGELFF. The DNA for the CDR3 is TGTGCCAGCAGCGATTTTCACGAACAGAACACCGGGGAGCTGTTTTTT.

This clone was seen a single time. This chain links TRBV6-5 with TRBJ2-3; 8 bases align to TRBD2. This CDR3 has 15 amino acids. V shed 6 bases, J shed 2 bases, and the junction held 7 bases outside the gene matches. Looked up from germline, CDR1 is MNHEY and CDR2 is SVGAGI. The CDR3 region is CASRRAGAHTDTQYF. The CDR3 DNA sequence: TGTGCCAGCAGGAGAGCGGGGGCCCACACAGATACGCAGTATTTT.

This clone was recorded a few times. This sequence joins TRBV7-9 and TRBJ1-6, with 8 bases matching TRBD1. Germline assignment: CDR1 SEHNR and CDR2 FQNEAQ (reference sequence). The CDR3 sequence is 13 residues long. V was pared by 6 bases and J by 9 bases, with 4 bases of the junction left unmatched. CDR3 region: CASSTTGGSPLHF. CDR3 coding DNA: TGTGCCAGCAGTACTACAGGGGGTTCACCCCTCCACTTT. The complete variable domain, with remaining parts taken from reference TRBV7-9 and TRBJ1-6, reads DTGVSQNPRHKITKRGQNVTFRCDPISEHNRLYWYRQTLGQGPEFLTYFQNEAQLEKSRLLSDRFSAERPKGSFSTLEIQRTEQGDSAMYLCASSTTGGSPLHFGNGTRLTVT.

The chain joins TRBV19 to TRBJ2-3; 16 bases match TRBD2. The CDR3 is 16 residues long. Germline lookup yields CDR1 LNHDA and CDR2 SQIVND (reference sequence). Trimming removed 6 bases from V and 4 bases from J; junction bases left unmatched: 4. The CDR3 spells CASRGLAGGRADTQYF. CDR3 nucleotide sequence: TGTGCCAGTAGGGGACTAGCGGGGGGGCGCGCAGATACGCAGTATTTT.

As DNA, the CDR3 is TGTGCCTGGGAGGGGTTGGCTAACTATGGCTACACCTTC. This sequence encodes CAWEGLANYGYTF. The rearrangement joins TRBV30 to TRBJ1-2; perhaps TRBD1 as D (5 bases). The CDR3 length is 13 residues. V was clipped by 5 bases and J by 0 bases, with 10 bases between them. Germline values: CDR1 GTSNPN, CDR2 SVGIG (reference sequence).